The clone carrying this T cell receptor beta chain was detected many times. Its antigen remains unidentified. Each cDNA molecule carried a unique molecular identifier. TCRdb re-analysed the 5' RACE reads in MiXCR, keeping a single row per CDR3 protein. The sample includes some 120,000 distinct CDR3 sequences, 14% to 15% seen only once; the top ten take 21%. CDR1 and CDR2 (germline): GTSNPN, SVGIG (reference sequence). There are 13 residues in the CDR3. Trimming took off 5 bases at V and 8 bases at J, with 16 bases between the two ends. The data derive from a study of early T cells in non-severe SARS-CoV-2 infection. Study information: Bulk RNA isolated from unsorted whole blood underwent sequencing; chains were not paired. Study-wide results and limits: Clonotype matching in VDJdb favored anti-spike CD8 responses and did not capture private and CD4 specificities.

The receptor's source is an adult who was a healthcare worker with PCR-confirmed SARS-CoV-2 infection or an uninfected control (not recorded which). The chain joins TRBV30 to TRBJ2-1; D gene ambiguous. Sequenced input: whole blood. Here the CDR3 reads CAWSIPVRHEQFF. CDR3 in DNA: TGTGCCTGGTCAATACCGGTGCGGCATGAGCAGTTCTTC. The full variable domain, with the rest looked up from reference TRBV30 and TRBJ2-1, is SQTIHQWPATLVQPVGSPLSLECTVEGTSNPNLYWYRQAAGRGLQLLFYSVGIGQISSEVPQNLSASRPQDRQFILSSKKLLLSDSGFYLCAWSIPVRHEQFFGPGTRLTVL.